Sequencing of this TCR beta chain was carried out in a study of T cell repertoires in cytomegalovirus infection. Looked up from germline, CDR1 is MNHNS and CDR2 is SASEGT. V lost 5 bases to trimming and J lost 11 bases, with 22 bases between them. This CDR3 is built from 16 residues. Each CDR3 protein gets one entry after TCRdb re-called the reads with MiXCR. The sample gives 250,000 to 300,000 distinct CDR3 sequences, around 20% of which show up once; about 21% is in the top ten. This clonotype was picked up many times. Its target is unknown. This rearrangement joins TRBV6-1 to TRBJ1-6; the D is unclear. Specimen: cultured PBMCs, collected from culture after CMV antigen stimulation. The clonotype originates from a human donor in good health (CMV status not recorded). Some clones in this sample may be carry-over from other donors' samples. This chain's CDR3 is CASSSDSAVLSAPLHF. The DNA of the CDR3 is TGTGCCAGCAGTTCCGACTCGGCCGTACTGAGCGCACCCCTCCACTTT.